This T cell receptor (beta chain) was identified during a study of CD8+ T cells in alopecia areata. A word on this clone: The antigen is unknown.

RNA was extracted and reverse transcribed into cDNA as the sequencing template. Profiling relied on immunoSEQ multiplex PCR, and the TCRdb table lists in-frame clones only, not all of them. The data contain approximately 150,000 clones, less than 65% of them singletons. CDR1 and CDR2 from the germline V gene are MDHEN and SYDVKM. V lost 4 bases and J lost 1, with 8 bases in between. The CDR3 is 14 residues long. Whole-study findings and limits: Normal scalp had lower clonality than lesional scalp, with alopecia totalis/universalis lesions showing this most strongly.

The source is a human donor in good health. Sequenced sample: CD8+ T cells sorted from blood. The chain carries TRBV28 and TRBJ2-1, with a possible D match to TRBD2 (5 bases). Written as DNA, the CDR3 is TGTGCCAGCAGTTCATTAGCGTCCTACAATGAGCAGTTCTTC. It yields the protein CASSSLASYNEQFF.